The next 5 T cell receptor beta chains were all read from a single sample in a study of blood T cells in healthy people across ages. Through a sample-barcoded 5' primer and a J-beta primer mix, a second PCR was run for about 6 to 11 cycles. TCRdb independently ran MiXCR on the 5' RACE reads; one entry per CDR3 protein. The data show 1 million or so distinct CDR3 sequences, 25% seen once. The same sample was also studied in work on T cells of mothers and their children.

Material for sequencing was blood. The receptors were sampled from a girl aged 2-10 years in good health.

This chain links TRBV29-1 with TRBJ1-3, with D hard to call. This CDR3 has 13 amino acids. Trimming removed 8 bases from V and 3 bases from J, with 14 bases in between. In germline, CDR1 is SQVTM, CDR2 ANQGSEA. The CDR3 region is CSFGPPNGNTIYF. The CDR3 coding sequence is TGCAGCTTTGGCCCTCCCAATGGAAACACCATATATTTT.

J is TRBJ2-5 and V is TRBV20-1; the match to TRBD1 covers 7 bases. The J call is doubtful: the DNA matches TRBJ2-7 better. This CDR3 is 16 amino acids long. The germline V gene encodes CDR1 DFQATT and CDR2 SNEGSKA (reference sequence). The CDR3 sequence: CSASPRGKPLTYEQYF. CDR3 sequence (DNA): TGCAGTGCTAGCCCCAGGGGGAAACCCCTTACCTACGAGCAGTACTTC.

This clonotype showed up just a few times. The V and J genes are TRBV19 and TRBJ2-5, with TRBD2 identical over 7 bases. The last part of the DNA fits TRBJ2-1 better; the J call may be wrong. Germline CDR1 is LNHDA and CDR2 is SQIVND (reference sequence). The CDR3 has 14 amino acids. The chain's CDR3 is CASGASGYYNEQFF. CDR3 sequence (DNA): TGTGCCAGTGGGGCTAGCGGATACTACAATGAGCAGTTCTTC.

The rearrangement links TRBV3-1 to TRBJ2-2, with 7 bases matching TRBD1. From germline, CDR1 is LGHDT and CDR2 YNNKEL (reference sequence). With 0 bases clipped from V and 3 bases from J, the junction kept 1 base outside the gene matches. This CDR3 has 15 residues. This CDR3 reads CASSQDTGDTGELFF. DNA for the CDR3: TGTGCCAGCAGCCAAGATACAGGGGACACCGGGGAGCTGTTTTTT.

The chain employs TRBV20-1 and TRBJ2-5, with TRBD2 matching 15 bases. The J call may be incorrect, as the DNA end agrees better with TRBJ2-1. Per the germline V gene, CDR1 is DFQATT and CDR2 is SNEGSKA (reference sequence). The CDR3 contains 13 residues. The chain's CDR3 is CSARGLAGGRQFF. In DNA form, the CDR3 reads TGCAGTGCCCGGGGACTAGCGGGAGGACGGCAGTTCTTC.